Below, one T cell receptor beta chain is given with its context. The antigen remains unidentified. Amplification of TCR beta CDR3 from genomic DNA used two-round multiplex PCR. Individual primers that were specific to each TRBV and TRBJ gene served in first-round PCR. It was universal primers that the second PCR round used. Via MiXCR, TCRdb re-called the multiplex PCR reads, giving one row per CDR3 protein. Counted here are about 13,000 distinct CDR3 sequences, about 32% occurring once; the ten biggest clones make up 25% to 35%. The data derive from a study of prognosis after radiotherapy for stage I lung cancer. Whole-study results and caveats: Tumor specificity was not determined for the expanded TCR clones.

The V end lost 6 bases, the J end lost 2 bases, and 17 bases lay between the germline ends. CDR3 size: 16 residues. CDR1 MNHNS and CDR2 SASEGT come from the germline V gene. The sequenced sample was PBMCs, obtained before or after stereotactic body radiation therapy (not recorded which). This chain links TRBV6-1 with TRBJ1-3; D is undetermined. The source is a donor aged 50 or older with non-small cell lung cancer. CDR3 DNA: TGTGCCAGCAGAGGTTCGTTGGATTCCGCTGGAAACACCATATATTTT. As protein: CASRGSLDSAGNTIYF.